These 21 T cell receptor beta chains were sequenced from one sample in a study of shared clonotypes between healthy human individuals. The repertoire was sequenced with immunoSEQ multiplex PCR; TCRdb's copy has only in-frame clones and lacks some. The sample contains about 1,800,000 clones, roughly 95% of which appear only once. Cells designated naive CD8 were CD45RO-negative and were positively selected for CCR7, with terminally differentiated effector memory CD45RA+ cells excluded. Sequencing was done on a sample of naive CD8+ T cells sorted from blood. The source of these receptors is a man aged 18 to 29 in good health.

This chain links TRBV5-6 with TRBJ1-2; tentative D call: TRBD1 (5 bases). V shed 6 bases and J shed 4 bases, with 13 bases lying between them. The CDR3 runs to 13 residues. In germline, CDR1 is SGHDT, CDR2 YYEEEE. CDR3: CASTLGGGYGYTF. The CDR3 DNA reads as TGTGCCAGCACTTTGGGGGGAGGCTATGGCTACACCTTC.

This chain joins TRBV28 and TRBJ2-5, with D perhaps matching TRBD1 (5 bases). Looked up from germline, CDR1 is MDHEN and CDR2 is SYDVKM. The CDR3 has 13 amino acids. V dropped 5 bases and J dropped 1 base, with 8 bases sitting between them. The CDR3 here is CASSTGIQETQYF. CDR3 nucleotide sequence: TGTGCCAGCAGTACAGGTATCCAAGAGACCCAGTACTTC.

The rearrangement joins TRBV7-9 to TRBJ2-1, with D unresolved. Trimming took 5 bases from V and 5 from J, leaving 7 bases between them. Looked up from germline, CDR1 is SEHNR and CDR2 is FQNEAQ (reference sequence). The CDR3 runs 12 residues. CDR3: CASSLSNNEQFF. In DNA form, the CDR3 reads TGTGCCAGCAGCCTTTCCAACAATGAGCAGTTCTTC.

The chain is built from TRBV28 and TRBJ2-1; tentative D call: TRBD2 (5 bases). This CDR3 has 16 residues. The germline V gene encodes CDR1 MDHEN and CDR2 SYDVKM. Trimming took off 1 base at V and 2 bases at J, with 12 bases between the two ends. Here the CDR3 reads CASSLLVGEPYNEQFF. In DNA, the CDR3 is TGTGCCAGCAGTTTATTGGTCGGGGAACCCTACAATGAGCAGTTCTTC.

This clone was picked up a small number of times. This chain connects TRBV10-2 to TRBJ1-2, with 7 bases fitting TRBD1. CDR3 length equals 15 residues. J was trimmed by 8 bases and V by 2 bases; bases with no gene match: 11. Germline V gene data show CDR1 as WSHSY and CDR2 as SAAADI. CDR3: CASSEEGADLSGYTF. The CDR3 bases are TGCGCCAGCAGTGAGGAGGGGGCGGACCTATCGGGCTACACCTTC.

A single count supports this clone. The rearrangement uses TRBV6-5 and TRBJ2-3; 9 bases align to TRBD1. The CDR3 is 16 residues long. Looked up from germline, CDR1 is MNHEY and CDR2 is SVGAGI. The V segment lost 4 bases and the J segment 2 bases; nucleotides outside the gene matches: 7. The CDR3 spells CASSSTTGGNTDTQYF. CDR3 DNA: TGTGCCAGCAGTTCCACGACAGGGGGAAACACAGATACGCAGTATTTT.

The rearrangement links TRBV6-1 to TRBJ1-1; D gene unclear. Trimming left V 3 bases short and J 10 bases short, with 6 bases between. The CDR3 spans 10 residues. Per the germline V gene, CDR1 is MNHNS and CDR2 is SASEGT. This chain's CDR3 is CASSENGAFF. For the CDR3, the DNA is TGTGCCAGCAGTGAGAACGGAGCTTTCTTT.

The chain employs TRBV28 and TRBJ1-1; 7 bases agree with TRBD1. This CDR3 has 12 amino acids. Per germline, CDR1 MDHEN and CDR2 SYDVKM. V dropped 8 bases and J dropped 8; count of bases not matched to a gene: 8. The CDR3 reads CASDAGGSEAFF. The CDR3 DNA is TGTGCCAGCGACGCAGGGGGAAGCGAAGCTTTCTTT.

V is TRBV4-3 and J is TRBJ2-7; D possibly matches TRBD1 or TRBD2 (5 bases each). CDR3 length: 15 residues. V was pared by 3 bases and J by 7 bases, with 19 bases between. The germline V gene has CDR1 LGHNA and CDR2 YSLEER. CDR3 DNA: TGCGCCAGCAGCCAGGCTCCCGGGACCCCGTGGGAGCAGTACTTC. It is translated as CASSQAPGTPWEQYF.

This sequence joins TRBV28 and TRBJ2-7; 7 nucleotides line up with TRBD2. CDR3 size: 14 residues. CDR1 and CDR2 (germline): MDHEN, SYDVKM. The junction had 9 bases not matched to a gene; V was cut back by 3 bases and J by 7 bases. The CDR3 nucleotides read TGTGCCAGCAGTTTCTCAGCGGGGCCTCGAGAGCAGTACTTC. Amino acid sequence: CASSFSAGPREQYF.

The chain employs TRBV28 and TRBJ2-3, with TRBD1 identical over 9 bases. This CDR3 spans 15 amino acids. CDR1 and CDR2 from the germline V gene are MDHEN and SYDVKM. With V trimmed by 7 bases and J by 3 bases, 8 bases remained unmatched. CDR3 in amino acids: CASNPQGQGTDTQYF. CDR3 DNA sequence: TGTGCCAGCAATCCCCAGGGACAGGGAACAGATACGCAGTATTTT.

The chain joins TRBV5-4 to TRBJ2-5; 7 bases map to TRBD1. Germline-derived CDR1 and CDR2 are SGHNT and YYREEE (reference sequence). This CDR3 contains 15 residues. The junction had 10 bases not matched to a gene; V was cut back by 4 bases and J by 4 bases. The CDR3 DNA is TGTGCCAGCAGCATTAGCAGGGGGTTGGGAGAGACCCAGTACTTC. Residues: CASSISRGLGETQYF.

The gene calls are TRBV2 and TRBJ1-1; 9 bases are shared with TRBD1. CDR1 SNHLY and CDR2 FYNNEI come from the germline V gene. CDR3 length: 18 residues. Trimming cost V 2 bases and J 1 base; bases outside gene matches: 11. The CDR3 sequence is CASSETTYRGLTNTEAFF. The CDR3 DNA follows: TGTGCCAGCAGTGAAACAACCTACAGGGGGCTGACGAACACTGAAGCTTTCTTT.

The rearrangement joins TRBV13 to TRBJ2-5; D is possibly TRBD1 (5 bases). Trimming took 0 bases from V and 5 from J, leaving 10 bases between them. This CDR3 is built from 14 residues. Germline values: CDR1 PRHDT, CDR2 FYEKMQ (reference sequence). The CDR3, as DNA: TGTGCCAGCAGCTTAGGGGGGAAGGGGGAGACCCAGTACTTC. This encodes CASSLGGKGETQYF.

The J gene is TRBJ2-5, the V gene TRBV5-6; 8 bases match TRBD1. V gave up 1 base and J gave up 5 bases; unmatched junction bases: 10. CDR3 length: 16 amino acids. Germline CDR1 SGHDT, CDR2 YYEEEE. The CDR3 reads CASSLSVTGVGETQYF. As DNA, the CDR3 is TGTGCCAGCAGCTTGTCTGTGACAGGGGTTGGTGAGACCCAGTACTTC.

The genes are TRBV4-1 and TRBJ2-1; 9 bases agree with TRBD1. The CDR3 runs to 17 residues. The V and J ends lost 4 bases and 2 bases, in that order; junction bases with no gene match: 9. In germline, CDR1 is MGHRA, CDR2 YSYEKL. CDR3 nucleotides: TGCGCCAGCAGCCCTTACCCGGGACAGGGCACCTACAATGAGCAGTTCTTC. Its translation: CASSPYPGQGTYNEQFF.

The V and J genes are TRBV13 and TRBJ2-7; D is possibly TRBD2 (6 bases). The CDR3 has 14 residues. Germline-derived CDR1 and CDR2 are PRHDT and FYEKMQ (reference sequence). Trimming cost V 4 bases and J 2 bases, with 12 bases left between them. The CDR3: CASSSGLGPYEQYF. For the CDR3, the DNA is TGTGCCAGCAGCTCGGGACTGGGACCCTACGAGCAGTACTTC.

Of note for this clone: Other nucleotide sequences from this sample produce the same CDR3. The V call is TRBV19, the J call TRBJ2-7; either TRBD1 or TRBD2 may supply D (5 bases each). Looked up from germline, CDR1 is LNHDA and CDR2 is SQIVND (reference sequence). The CDR3 length is 14 residues. With 1 base removed from V and 2 bases from J, the gap between germline ends came to 9 bases. The CDR3 region is CASSIVGGPYEQYF. CDR3 coding DNA: TGTGCCAGTAGTATAGTTGGGGGTCCCTACGAGCAGTACTTC.

The rearrangement uses TRBV19 and TRBJ1-2; D unclear. The length of the CDR3 is 14 residues. Germline V gene sequence: CDR1 LNHDA, CDR2 SQIVND (reference sequence). Trimming took off 6 bases at V and 8 bases at J, with 19 bases between the two ends. The CDR3 DNA follows: TGTGCCAGTAGAGAGGACTGGGGAGCGGGCGGCTACACCTTC. This codes for CASREDWGAGGYTF.

The V gene is TRBV29-1, the J gene TRBJ2-7, with 10 bases aligning to TRBD1. This CDR3 region has 13 residues. Germline CDR1 and CDR2: SQVTM and ANQGSEA. The CDR3 sequence is CSGGQGISYEQYF. The DNA for the CDR3 is TGCAGTGGGGGACAGGGGATCTCCTACGAGCAGTACTTC.

In its sample, this clone was seen a few times. The J gene is TRBJ1-1, the V gene TRBV9; 7 bases fit TRBD1. The ends lost 0 bases at V and 3 bases at J; junction bases unmatched: 5. The CDR3 extends over 15 amino acids. Germline V lookup: CDR1 SGDLS, CDR2 YYNGEE. Here the CDR3 DNA reads TGTGCCAGCAGCGTAGTACAGGGGAAGTACACTGAAGCTTTCTTT. This codes for CASSVVQGKYTEAFF.